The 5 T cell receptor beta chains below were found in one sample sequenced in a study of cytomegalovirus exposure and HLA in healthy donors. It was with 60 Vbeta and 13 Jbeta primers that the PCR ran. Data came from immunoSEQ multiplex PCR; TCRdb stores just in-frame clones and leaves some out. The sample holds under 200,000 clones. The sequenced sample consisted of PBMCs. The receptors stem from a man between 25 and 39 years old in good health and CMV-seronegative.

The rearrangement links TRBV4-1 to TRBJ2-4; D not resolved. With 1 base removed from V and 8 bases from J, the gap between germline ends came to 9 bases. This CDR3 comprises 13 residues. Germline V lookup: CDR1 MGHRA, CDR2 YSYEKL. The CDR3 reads CASSQGGLDIQYF. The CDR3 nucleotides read TGCGCCAGCAGCCAAGGAGGTTTGGACATTCAGTACTTC.

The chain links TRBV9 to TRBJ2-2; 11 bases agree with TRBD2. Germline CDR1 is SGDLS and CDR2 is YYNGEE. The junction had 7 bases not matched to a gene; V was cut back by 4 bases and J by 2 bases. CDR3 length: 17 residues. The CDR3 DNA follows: TGTGCCAGCAGCCCTTCTAGCGGGAGGATAAACACCGGGGAGCTGTTTTTT. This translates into CASSPSSGRINTGELFF.

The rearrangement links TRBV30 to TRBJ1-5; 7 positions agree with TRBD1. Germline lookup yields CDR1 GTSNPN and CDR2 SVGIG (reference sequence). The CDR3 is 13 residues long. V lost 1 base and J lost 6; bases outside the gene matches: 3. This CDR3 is CAWSGQGFQPQHF. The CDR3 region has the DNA TGTGCCTGGAGTGGACAGGGATTTCAGCCCCAGCATTTT.

The CDR3 DNA is TGTGCCAGCAGGGACAGGGCGGTGGGAGAGGCTTTCTTT. It is translated as CASRDRAVGEAFF. V usage is TRBV25-1 and J usage is TRBJ1-1; 8 positions match TRBD1. Germline V lookup: CDR1 MGHDK, CDR2 SYGVNS. This CDR3 comprises 13 residues. The J segment lost 11 bases and the V segment lost 6 bases, leaving 11 bases of the junction unmatched.

The CDR3: CASTIGGGTDTQYF. The CDR3 region has the DNA TGTGCCAGCACCATAGGGGGGGGCACAGATACGCAGTATTTT. The chain combines TRBV19 with TRBJ2-3; possibly TRBD2 for D (7 bases). CDR1 and CDR2 (germline): LNHDA, SQIVND (reference sequence). The CDR3 contains 14 residues. The V gene lost 9 bases and the J gene lost 1 base, with 14 bases spanning the gap.